A single T cell receptor (beta chain) is shown here with its context. Its antigen is unknown. The record originates from a study of CD8 T cells in ankylosing spondylitis. J lost 6 bases, V lost 5 bases, and 12 bases had no gene match. This CDR3 is 17 amino acids long. From germline, CDR1 is SGHVS and CDR2 FNYEAQ. The study, taken as a whole, reports: Roughly 8 highly homologous variants made up a TCR beta motif, and this motif appeared characteristic of ankylosing spondylitis blood.

From the 5' RACE reads, TCRdb called clonotypes with MiXCR, one entry per CDR3 protein. The sample carries approximately 300,000 distinct CDR3 sequences, less than 25% recorded once. The rearrangement links TRBV7-6 to TRBJ2-3; 12 bases agree with TRBD2. The sample consisted of blood, either unsorted or a sorted T cell fraction (not recorded which). The sequence was obtained from a female donor with ankylosing spondylitis or in good health (not recorded which). The DNA for the CDR3 is TGTGCCAGCAGCCCCTGGACTAGCGGGGACAGCAGGGATACGCAGTATTTT. Protein product: CASSPWTSGDSRDTQYF.